This T cell receptor (beta chain) originates from a study of blood T cell repertoires in COVID-19. Overall study: Sites in the United States, Italy and Spain provided acute and convalescent COVID-19 samples. T cells, B-cell-depleted T cells, or PBMCs provided the cDNA or gDNA that served as material.

Original data processing: Estimated nucleated cell counts came from reference gene primer amplification. Only in-frame clones appear in the TCRdb table, and some are missing; sequencing was by immunoSEQ multiplex PCR. The V and J calls and clone size were taken over from that table, and D and trimming were inferred from the DNA. The data hold approximately 230,000 clones, with 70% to 90% observed a single time. CDR1 LGHDT and CDR2 YNNKEL come from the germline V gene (reference sequence). Trimming removed 4 bases at V and 0 bases at J, with 13 bases between. There are 15 residues in the CDR3. The specimen was peripheral blood. The J gene is TRBJ2-7, the V gene TRBV3-1 (or the pseudogene TRBV3-2); D unclear. The sequence was collected from a man aged 18-30 years with active or convalescent COVID-19. The CDR3 loop is CASSPIASSSYEQYF. The CDR3, as DNA: TGTGCCAGCAGCCCGATTGCTAGTTCCTCCTACGAGCAGTACTTC.